The 11 T cell receptor beta chains given below trace back to one sample, sequenced in a study of beta chain features in type 1 diabetes. General study results and limits: Across all four CD4+ subsets, people with type 1 diabetes showed modestly shorter TCRB CDR3s.

No cognate antigen is known for these TCRs. Sequenced material consisted of expressed TCRB transcripts (all of the isolated RNA was reverse transcribed). Assay: immunoSEQ multiplex PCR; the TCRdb copy retains only in-frame clones and omits some. Here the sample spans 500,000 to 650,000 clones, roughly 12% being singletons. Sequencing used naive CD4+ T cells from blood. These receptors were obtained from a man aged 30-40 years with type 1 diabetes.

The chain recombines TRBV6-5 with TRBJ2-3; no clear D. V was pared by 1 base and J by 2 bases, with 7 bases between. CDR1 and CDR2 (germline): MNHEY, SVGAGI. The CDR3 runs 14 residues. The CDR3 loop reads CASSYLGFTDTQYF. The CDR3 coding sequence is TGTGCCAGCAGTTACTTAGGGTTCACAGATACGCAGTATTTT.

This clone came up a few times. V and J are TRBV27 and TRBJ2-3; TRBD1 matches 7 bases. With 2 bases clipped from V and 2 bases from J, the junction kept 4 bases outside the gene matches. Germline-derived CDR1 and CDR2 are MNHEY and SMNVEV (reference sequence). The CDR3 loop spans 15 amino acids. As DNA, the CDR3 is TGTGCCAGCAGTTTAGAGGGGGCCCTCACAGATACGCAGTATTTT. Translating gives CASSLEGALTDTQYF.

This clone was seen more than once but under ten times. The chain recombines TRBV7-9 with TRBJ2-7; D remains unclear. The germline CDR1 and CDR2 sequences are SEHNR and FQNEAQ (reference sequence). The CDR3 is 14 amino acids. V lost 4 bases and J 2 bases, leaving 12 bases between the germline ends. The CDR3 DNA follows: TGTGCCAGCAGCTCGGATCTTTATCCCTACGAGCAGTACTTC. Translated, it gives CASSSDLYPYEQYF.

Points on this clone: The sample contains more than one DNA sequence encoding this CDR3. The rearrangement links TRBV29-1 to TRBJ1-5; possible D gene TRBD1, 6 bases. Trimming took off 5 bases at V and 3 bases at J, with 11 bases between the two ends. This CDR3 comprises 13 residues. Germline CDR1 and CDR2: SQVTM and ANQGSEA. CDR3 in amino acids: CSVSGQNNQPQHF. The CDR3 DNA sequence: TGCAGCGTTTCAGGACAGAACAATCAGCCCCAGCATTTT.

This clone was seen a few times. The V call is TRBV10-3, the J call TRBJ2-2; TRBD1 agrees at 9 bases. The CDR3 is 15 residues long. The germline V gene encodes CDR1 ENHRY and CDR2 SYGVKD. V dropped 5 bases and J dropped 6; count of bases not matched to a gene: 7. CDR3 coding DNA: TGTGCCATCAGTACGGACAGGGGTAGGGCCGGGGAGCTGTTTTTT. Encoded protein: CAISTDRGRAGELFF.

The CDR3 is CASSNQGEQYF. The CDR3 DNA reads TGTGCCAGCAGCAACCAGGGAGAGCAGTACTTC. This chain links TRBV7-6 with TRBJ2-7; tentative D call: TRBD1 (5 bases). V was clipped by 5 bases and J by 7 bases, with 9 bases between them. Germline CDR1 and CDR2: SGHVS and FNYEAQ. This CDR3 comprises 11 residues.

This chain links TRBV19 with TRBJ1-2; weak D call: TRBD1 (5 bases). The CDR3 totals 14 residues. With 3 bases removed from V and 8 bases from J, the gap between germline ends came to 16 bases. The germline V gene has CDR1 LNHDA and CDR2 SQIVND (reference sequence). This CDR3 is CASSMTFGAQGYTF. Here the CDR3 DNA reads TGTGCCAGTAGTATGACGTTCGGGGCCCAAGGCTACACCTTC.

This clone was recorded a few times. V and J are TRBV6-5 and TRBJ2-4; either TRBD1 or TRBD2 may fit D (5 bases each). Trimming cost V 1 base and J 3 bases, with 7 bases left between them. Germline loops: CDR1 MNHEY, CDR2 SVGAGI. The CDR3 extends over 14 amino acids. CDR3 in DNA: TGTGCCAGCAGTTACTTGGGGGTCAAAAACATTCAGTACTTC. It encodes CASSYLGVKNIQYF.

This clone was observed a few times. The chain joins TRBV10-3 to TRBJ2-6, with D possibly TRBD1 on 6 matching bases. This CDR3 is built from 16 residues. Trimming took 5 bases from V and 0 from J, leaving 11 bases between them. The germline V gene encodes CDR1 ENHRY and CDR2 SYGVKD. The CDR3 DNA sequence: TGTGCCATCAGTTCCGGACAGTACTCTGGGGCCAACGTCCTGACTTTC. Its protein product is CAISSGQYSGANVLTF.

In this sample, this clone turned up a few times. The chain has TRBV6-6 and TRBJ1-2; a weak D match, TRBD1 (5 bases). Germline CDR1 MNHNY, CDR2 SVGAGI (reference sequence). V lost 11 bases to trimming and J lost 2 bases, with 9 bases between them. This CDR3 region has 11 residues. The CDR3, as DNA: TGTGCCGCGGGGCAGAACTATGGCTACACCTTC. This translates into CAAGQNYGYTF.

This CDR3 reads CASSLRNPGANVLTF. In DNA form, the CDR3 reads TGTGCCAGCAGCCTTAGAAATCCTGGGGCCAACGTCCTGACTTTC. The V call is TRBV9, the J call TRBJ2-6; D is undetermined. The CDR3 runs 15 residues. Germline V gives CDR1 SGDLS, CDR2 YYNGEE. V lost 4 bases to trimming and J lost 2 bases, with 10 bases between them.